Reported below is one T cell receptor (beta chain). Its matching antigen is unknown. This sample was taken from a study of T cell clones after liver transplantation. Turning to the study itself: At least one year of complete immunosuppression withdrawal without enzymes over twice normal defined tolerance. Study-wide results and caveats: Small, mixed patient groups and varying post-transplant times limit these conclusions.

Sequencing was performed with immunoSEQ multiplex PCR; in TCRdb, only in-frame clones are kept and a portion is missing. The data show roughly 120,000 clones, 90% seen once. The V end lost 4 bases, the J end lost 0 bases, and 10 bases lay between the germline ends. The CDR3 sequence is 15 residues long. Germline CDR1 reads WSHSY; CDR2 reads SAAADI. The specimen was CD4+ T cells from blood, collected 12 months after liver transplant. The clonotype comes from a human patient who received a liver transplant. The graft donor may account for some of the T cells. The chain links TRBV10-2 to TRBJ1-5; D gene ambiguous. This CDR3 reads CASSVTHYSNQPQHF. The CDR3, as DNA: TGCGCCAGCAGTGTGACACATTATAGCAATCAGCCCCAGCATTTT.